The 8 T cell receptor beta chains in this list originate from one sample, sequenced in a study of monozygotic twins with inflammatory bowel disease. Using the 5' RACE reads, TCRdb records one entry per CDR3 protein without DNA. This sample contains 440,000 or so distinct CDR3 sequences. The sample comprised blood. The receptors shown here come from a human donor with ulcerative colitis or Crohn's disease, or a healthy co-twin of an affected twin (not recorded which).

The CDR3 here is CASSESKLTEAFF. The rearrangement links TRBV25-1 to TRBJ1-1. Germline V gene lookup returns CDR1 MGHDK and CDR2 SYGVNS. The CDR3 is 13 residues long.

The V and J genes are TRBV5-5 and TRBJ2-1; checking the TCRdb D call of TRBD1 is not possible without DNA. CDR3 size: 15 residues. Germline loops: CDR1 SGHKS, CDR2 YYEKEE (reference sequence). CDR3 region: CASSWPGRGYNEQFF.

This chain connects TRBV3-1 to TRBJ2-5. Per germline, CDR1 LGHDT and CDR2 YNNKEL (reference sequence). The CDR3 totals 14 residues. The CDR3 reads CASSQGLIQETQYF.

The chain is built from TRBV7-2 and TRBJ2-7; TCRdb selects TRBD1, and the lack of DNA leaves this call unchecked. The germline CDR1 and CDR2 sequences are SGHTA and FQGNSA. CDR3 size: 13 residues. The CDR3 is CASSLIRDHEQYF.

V and J are TRBV7-9 and TRBJ1-2; TCRdb lists TRBD1, though no DNA is available to test this call. CDR1 SEHNR and CDR2 FQNEAQ come from the germline V gene (reference sequence). The CDR3 spans 15 residues. This CDR3 reads CASSPLTGTPGGYTF.

V gene TRBV27 combines with J gene TRBJ2-5; the TCRdb call, TRBD1, lacks DNA for checking. The CDR3 is made up of 16 amino acids. Germline CDR1 MNHEY, CDR2 SMNVEV (reference sequence). CDR3 sequence reads: CASSNAFGGVRETQYF.

V is TRBV6-1 and J is TRBJ1-1; TCRdb's D call of TRBD1 is untestable without DNA. The length of the CDR3 is 14 residues. Germline V gives CDR1 MNHNS, CDR2 SASEGT. The CDR3 spells CASKRTGVNTEAFF.

The chain carries TRBV7-6 and TRBJ1-2; without DNA, the TCRdb call of TRBD1 cannot be checked. Germline loops: CDR1 SGHVS, CDR2 FNYEAQ. This CDR3 is 14 amino acids long. CDR3 protein: CASSSPDRDYGYTF.